The sequence of this T cell receptor (beta chain) was determined in a study of cytomegalovirus exposure and HLA in healthy donors. Study-level findings and limits: Available immune exposure information was restricted to CMV serostatus only.

Use of 60 Vbeta and 13 Jbeta primers characterized the PCR. TCRdb's table, derived via immunoSEQ multiplex PCR, lists solely in-frame clones and lacks some. In all, the sample yields roughly 120,000 clones. With regard to this clone: What it binds is unknown.

The CDR3 totals 16 residues. V was trimmed by 5 bases and J by 5 bases, leaving 19 bases between them. The germline V gene has CDR1 SGHVS and CDR2 FQNEAQ. This chain uses TRBV7-8 with TRBJ2-1; a weak D match, TRBD2 (5 bases). The sequencing sample was made of PBMCs. The receptor was derived from a man aged 25 to 40 in good health and CMV-seronegative. The CDR3 nucleotides read TGTGCCAGCAGCCCCCGGACTGCCTCCATGGACAATGAGCAGTTCTTC. Amino acids: CASSPRTASMDNEQFF.